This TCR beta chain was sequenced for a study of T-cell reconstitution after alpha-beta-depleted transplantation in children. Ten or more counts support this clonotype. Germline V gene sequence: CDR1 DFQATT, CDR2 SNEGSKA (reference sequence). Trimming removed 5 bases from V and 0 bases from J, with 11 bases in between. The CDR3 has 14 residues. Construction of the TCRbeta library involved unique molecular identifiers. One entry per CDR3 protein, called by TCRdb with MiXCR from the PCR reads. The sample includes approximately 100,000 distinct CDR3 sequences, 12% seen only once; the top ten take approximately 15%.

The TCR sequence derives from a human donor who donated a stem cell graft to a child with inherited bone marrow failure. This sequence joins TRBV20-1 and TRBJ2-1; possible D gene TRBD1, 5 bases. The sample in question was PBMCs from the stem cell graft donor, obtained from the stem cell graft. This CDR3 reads CSACRGSSYNEQFF. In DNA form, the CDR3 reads TGCAGTGCTTGTAGGGGTAGCTCCTACAATGAGCAGTTCTTC.